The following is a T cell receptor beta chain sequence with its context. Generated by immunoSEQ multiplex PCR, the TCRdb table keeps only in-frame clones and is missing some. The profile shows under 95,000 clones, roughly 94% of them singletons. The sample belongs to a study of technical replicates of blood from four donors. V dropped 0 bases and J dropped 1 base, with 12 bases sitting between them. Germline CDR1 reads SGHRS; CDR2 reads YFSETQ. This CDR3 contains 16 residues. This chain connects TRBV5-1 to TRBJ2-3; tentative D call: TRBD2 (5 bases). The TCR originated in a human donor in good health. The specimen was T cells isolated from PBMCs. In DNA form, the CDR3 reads TGCGCCAGCAGCTTGGAGTTCCTCGGGGGCACAGATACGCAGTATTTT. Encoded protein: CASSLEFLGGTDTQYF. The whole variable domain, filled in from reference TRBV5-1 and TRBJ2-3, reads KAGVTQTPRYLIKTRGQQVTLSCSPISGHRSVSWYQQTPGQGLQFLFEYFSETQRNKGNFPGRFSGRQFSNSRSEMNVSTLELGDSALYLCASSLEFLGGTDTQYFGPGTRLTVL.